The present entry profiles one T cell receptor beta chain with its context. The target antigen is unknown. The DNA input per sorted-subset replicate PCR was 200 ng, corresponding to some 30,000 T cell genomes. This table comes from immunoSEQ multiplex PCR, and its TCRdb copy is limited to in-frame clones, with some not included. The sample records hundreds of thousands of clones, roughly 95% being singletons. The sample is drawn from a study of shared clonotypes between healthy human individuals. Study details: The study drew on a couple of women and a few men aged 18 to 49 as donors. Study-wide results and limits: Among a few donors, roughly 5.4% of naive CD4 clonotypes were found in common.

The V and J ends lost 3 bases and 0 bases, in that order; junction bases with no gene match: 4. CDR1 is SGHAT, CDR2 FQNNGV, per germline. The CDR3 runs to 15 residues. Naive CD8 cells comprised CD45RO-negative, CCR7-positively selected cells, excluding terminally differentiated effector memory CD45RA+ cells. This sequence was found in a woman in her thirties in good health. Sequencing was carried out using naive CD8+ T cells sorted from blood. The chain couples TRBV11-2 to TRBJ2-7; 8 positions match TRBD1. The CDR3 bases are TGTGCCAGCAGCTTCAGGGGGCTAAACTCCTACGAGCAGTACTTC. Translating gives CASSFRGLNSYEQYF.